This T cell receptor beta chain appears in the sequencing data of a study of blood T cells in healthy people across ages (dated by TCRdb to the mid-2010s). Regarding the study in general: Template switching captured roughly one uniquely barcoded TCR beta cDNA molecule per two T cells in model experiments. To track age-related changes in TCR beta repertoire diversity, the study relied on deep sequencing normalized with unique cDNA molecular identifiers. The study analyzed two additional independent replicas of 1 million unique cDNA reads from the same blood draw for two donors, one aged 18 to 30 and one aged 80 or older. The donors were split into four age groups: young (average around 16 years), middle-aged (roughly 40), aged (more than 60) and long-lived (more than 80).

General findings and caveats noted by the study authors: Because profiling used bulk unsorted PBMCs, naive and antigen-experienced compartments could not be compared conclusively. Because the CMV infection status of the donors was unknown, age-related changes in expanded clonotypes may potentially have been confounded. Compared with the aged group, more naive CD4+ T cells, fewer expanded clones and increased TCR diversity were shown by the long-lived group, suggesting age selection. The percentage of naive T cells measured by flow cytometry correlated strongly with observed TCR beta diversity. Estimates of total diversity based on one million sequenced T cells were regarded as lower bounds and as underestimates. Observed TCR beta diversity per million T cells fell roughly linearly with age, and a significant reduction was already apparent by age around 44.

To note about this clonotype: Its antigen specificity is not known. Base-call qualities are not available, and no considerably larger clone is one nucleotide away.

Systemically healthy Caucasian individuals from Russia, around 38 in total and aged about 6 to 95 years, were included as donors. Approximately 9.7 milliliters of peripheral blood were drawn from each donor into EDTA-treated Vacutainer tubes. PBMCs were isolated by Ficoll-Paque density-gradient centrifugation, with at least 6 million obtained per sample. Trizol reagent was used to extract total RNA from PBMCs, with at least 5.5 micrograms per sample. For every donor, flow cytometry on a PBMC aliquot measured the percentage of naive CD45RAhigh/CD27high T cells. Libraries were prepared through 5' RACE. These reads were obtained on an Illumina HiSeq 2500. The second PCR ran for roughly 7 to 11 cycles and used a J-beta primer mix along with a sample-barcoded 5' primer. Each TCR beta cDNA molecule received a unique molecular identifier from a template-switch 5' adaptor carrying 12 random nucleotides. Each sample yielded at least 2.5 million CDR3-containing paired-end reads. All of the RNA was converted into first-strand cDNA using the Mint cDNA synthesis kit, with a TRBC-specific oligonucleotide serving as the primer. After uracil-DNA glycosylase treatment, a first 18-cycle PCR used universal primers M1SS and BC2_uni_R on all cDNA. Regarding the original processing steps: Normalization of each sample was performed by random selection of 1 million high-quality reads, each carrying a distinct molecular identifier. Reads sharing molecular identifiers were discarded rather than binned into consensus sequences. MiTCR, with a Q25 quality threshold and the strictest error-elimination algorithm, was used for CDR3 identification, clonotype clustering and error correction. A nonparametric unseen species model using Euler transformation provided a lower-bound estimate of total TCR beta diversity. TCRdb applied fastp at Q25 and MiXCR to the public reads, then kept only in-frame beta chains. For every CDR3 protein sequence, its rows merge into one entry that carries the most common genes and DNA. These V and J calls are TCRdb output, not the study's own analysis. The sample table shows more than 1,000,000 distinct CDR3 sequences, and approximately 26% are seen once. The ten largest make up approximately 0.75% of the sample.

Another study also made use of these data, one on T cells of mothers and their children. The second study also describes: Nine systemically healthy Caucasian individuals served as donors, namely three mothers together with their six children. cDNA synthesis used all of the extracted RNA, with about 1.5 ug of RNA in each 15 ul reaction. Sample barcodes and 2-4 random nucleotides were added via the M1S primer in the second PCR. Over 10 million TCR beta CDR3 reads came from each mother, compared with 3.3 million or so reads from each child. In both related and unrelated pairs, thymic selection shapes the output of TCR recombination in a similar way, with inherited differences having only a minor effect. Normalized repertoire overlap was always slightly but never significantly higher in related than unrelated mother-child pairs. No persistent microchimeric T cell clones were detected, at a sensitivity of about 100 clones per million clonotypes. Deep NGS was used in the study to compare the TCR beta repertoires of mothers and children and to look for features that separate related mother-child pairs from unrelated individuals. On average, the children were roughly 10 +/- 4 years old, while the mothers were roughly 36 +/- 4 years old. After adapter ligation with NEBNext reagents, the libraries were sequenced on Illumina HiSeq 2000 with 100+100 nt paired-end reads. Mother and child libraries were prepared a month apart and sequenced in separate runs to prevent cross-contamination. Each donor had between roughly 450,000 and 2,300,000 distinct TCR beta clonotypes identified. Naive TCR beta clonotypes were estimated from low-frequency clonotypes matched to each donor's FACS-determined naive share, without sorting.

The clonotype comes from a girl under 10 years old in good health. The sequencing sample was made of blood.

This receptor has the CDR3 CSVERQDTQYF. The sequence in DNA is TGCAGTGTTGAGAGGCAAGATACGCAGTATTTT. The V and J genes are TRBV20-1 and TRBJ2-3; the D segment cannot be called with confidence. As encoded in the germline V gene (reference sequence), CDR1 is DFQATT while CDR2 is SNEGSKA. CDR3 length: 11 amino acids, cysteine to phenylalanine. The sequence is cut down to CDR3 DNA, 33 bases in frame from base 1. Trimming at the junction amounts to 7 bases on V and 5 bases on J, and the germline ends lie 10 bases apart.